Listed here are 25 T cell receptor beta chains from one sample, sequenced in a study of T cell responses to AZD1222 COVID-19 vaccine. The assay was immunoSEQ multiplex PCR, and TCRdb's table has in-frame clones only and misses some. Of fewer than 180,000 clones listed, about 92% are singletons. Specimen: peripheral blood, collected 28 days after the second AZD1222 dose. The receptors originated from an adult who received the AZD1222 COVID-19 vaccine.

The chain recombines TRBV6-5 with TRBJ2-1, with D tentatively TRBD2 (6 bases). Germline V gene data show CDR1 as MNHEY and CDR2 as SVGAGI. Trimming took off 6 bases at V and 7 bases at J, with 19 bases between the two ends. The CDR3 loop spans 15 amino acids. CDR3 protein: CASRLSVNGRNEQFF. The CDR3 coding sequence is TGTGCCAGCAGGCTTAGCGTCAATGGGAGGAATGAGCAGTTCTTC.

V usage is TRBV2 and J usage is TRBJ2-2, with a possible D match to TRBD1 (6 bases). V was cut by 4 bases and J by 3 bases, with 12 bases left in between. Per germline, CDR1 SNHLY and CDR2 FYNNEI. The CDR3 runs 15 residues. The CDR3 nucleotides are TGTGCCAGCAGTGTGGAACAGGGATACACCGGGGAGCTGTTTTTT. Translation: CASSVEQGYTGELFF.

The rearrangement uses TRBV7-2 and TRBJ2-2, with TRBD2 identical over 13 bases. V shed 5 bases and J 7 bases; nucleotides not matched to a gene: 4. From germline, CDR1 is SGHTA and CDR2 FQGNSA. The CDR3 spans 15 residues. The chain's CDR3 is CASSPTSGRIGELFF. DNA of the CDR3: TGTGCCAGCAGCCCGACTAGCGGGAGGATCGGGGAGCTGTTTTTT.

The J gene is TRBJ1-1, the V gene TRBV29-1, with TRBD1 matching 9 bases. The CDR3 runs 16 residues. Germline CDR1 reads SQVTM; CDR2 reads ANQGSEA. V dropped 3 bases and J dropped 1; count of bases not matched to a gene: 9. The CDR3, as DNA: TGCAGCGTTGAGGGGCGGTCGGGACAGGGGAACACTGAAGCTTTCTTT. Translation gives CSVEGRSGQGNTEAFF. Full variable domain (remainder filled in from reference TRBV29-1 and TRBJ1-1): SAVISQKPSRDICQRGTSLTIQCQVDSQVTMMFWYRQQPGQSLTLIATANQGSEATYESGFVIDKFPISRPNLTFSTLTVSNMSPEDSSIYLCSVEGRSGQGNTEAFFGQGTRLTVV.

The CDR3 coding sequence is TGTGCCAGCAGCCAAATTAGGTCTGGGTGGGACGAGCAGTACTTC. Its protein product is CASSQIRSGWDEQYF. The chain couples TRBV3-1 (or the pseudogene TRBV3-2) to TRBJ2-7; D is undetermined. Germline assignment: CDR1 LGHDT and CDR2 YNNKEL (reference sequence). The CDR3 extends over 15 amino acids. Trimming took off 2 bases at V and 5 bases at J, with 16 bases between the two ends.

This chain connects TRBV5-4 to TRBJ2-3; D not certain. The CDR3 is 14 residues long. Germline loops: CDR1 SGHNT, CDR2 YYREEE (reference sequence). Trimming removed 1 base at V and 5 bases at J, with 11 bases between. The CDR3 region has the DNA TGTGCCAGCAGCTTGCGAGATTCTGGAGATACGCAGTATTTT. Encoded protein: CASSLRDSGDTQYF.

This chain's CDR3 is CASSRTGPHTQYF. The CDR3 bases are TGTGCCAGCAGCCGTACCGGGCCCCATACGCAGTATTTT. The rearrangement links TRBV11-2 to TRBJ2-3; unclear D gene. Germline values: CDR1 SGHAT, CDR2 FQNNGV. The length of the CDR3 is 13 residues. V was trimmed by 5 bases and J by 7 bases, leaving 13 bases between them.

This chain uses TRBV18 with TRBJ2-7; no firm D call. The germline V gene has CDR1 KGHSH and CDR2 LQKENI. The CDR3 has 14 residues. V was pared by 0 bases and J by 6 bases, with 12 bases between. In DNA, the CDR3 is TGTGCCAGCTCACCACCGTCGTTCGCAAGCGAGCAGTACTTC. This codes for CASSPPSFASEQYF. The full variable domain, completed using reference TRBV18 and TRBJ2-7, is NAGVMQNPRHLVRRRGQEARLRCSPMKGHSHVYWYRQLPEEGLKFMVYLQKENIIDESGMPKERFSAEFPKEGPSILRIQQVVRGDSAAYFCASSPPSFASEQYFGPGTRLTVT.

The V call is TRBV21-1, the J call TRBJ1-4. TRBV21-1 is noted as a pseudogene. CDR3 length: 17 amino acids. The CDR3 protein is CASSKALSGGLREKLFF. The CDR3 DNA is TGTGCCAGCAGCAAAGCGCTTTCGGGGGGGCTTAGGGAAAAACTGTTTTTT.

V is TRBV3-1 (or the pseudogene TRBV3-2) and J is TRBJ1-5, with D unclear. CDR3 length: 13 amino acids. Germline CDR1 reads LGHDT; CDR2 reads YNNKEL (reference sequence). The V and J ends lost 5 bases and 2 bases respectively, with 7 bases between them. Here the CDR3 reads CASSTRGNQPQHF. The CDR3 coding sequence is TGTGCCAGCAGCACGCGTGGCAATCAGCCCCAGCATTTT.

V gene TRBV20-1 combines with J gene TRBJ2-2; tentative D call: TRBD2 (7 bases). The V gene's germline CDR1 is DFQATT and CDR2 SNEGSKA (reference sequence). Trimming pared 3 bases from V and 6 bases from J, leaving 17 bases between. The CDR3 length is 15 residues. CDR3 amino acids: CSASQGQGRAGELFF. The CDR3 bases are TGCAGTGCTAGTCAGGGCCAGGGGAGGGCCGGGGAGCTGTTTTTT.

This chain joins TRBV18 and TRBJ2-1; 9 nucleotides align to TRBD2. Germline V gives CDR1 KGHSH, CDR2 LQKENI. The junction had 3 bases not matched to a gene; V was cut back by 3 bases and J by 3 bases. CDR3 length: 15 amino acids. CDR3 protein: CASSPWREGYNEQFF. The CDR3 nucleotides read TGTGCCAGCTCACCCTGGCGGGAGGGCTACAATGAGCAGTTCTTC.

The chain combines TRBV27 with TRBJ1-1; the match to TRBD1 covers 7 bases. Trimming cost V 1 base and J 4 bases; bases outside gene matches: 3. The V gene's germline CDR1 is MNHEY and CDR2 SMNVEV (reference sequence). CDR3 length: 14 residues. The CDR3, as DNA: TGTGCCAGCAGTTTATTTGAGGGGGCCACTGAAGCTTTCTTT. It yields the protein CASSLFEGATEAFF.

V and J are TRBV2 and TRBJ2-5; D is unclear. The CDR3 has 10 amino acids. Trimming took 8 bases from V and 3 from J, leaving 4 bases between them. The germline CDR1 and CDR2 sequences are SNHLY and FYNNEI. The CDR3, as DNA: TGTGCCAGCGCCAAAGAGACCCAGTACTTC. It translates to CASAKETQYF.

The genes are TRBV6-5 and TRBJ2-7; 7 bases align to TRBD1. The V gene end was trimmed by 1 base and the J gene end by 3 bases; junction bases not matched to a gene: 6. The CDR3 totals 15 residues. Germline loops: CDR1 MNHEY, CDR2 SVGAGI. CDR3 sequence: CASSYFPGQFYEQYF. DNA for the CDR3: TGTGCCAGCAGTTACTTCCCGGGACAGTTCTACGAGCAGTACTTC.

CDR3 sequence reads: CASSEATHEQYF. CDR3 nucleotide sequence: TGTGCCAGCAGTGAAGCGACCCACGAGCAGTACTTC. The chain recombines TRBV2 with TRBJ2-7; D not resolved. The CDR3 spans 12 residues. Germline CDR1 and CDR2: SNHLY and FYNNEI. The V end was cut by 0 bases, the J end by 5 bases, with 5 bases between.

The rearrangement joins TRBV4-3 to TRBJ2-7; D is perhaps TRBD1 (6 bases). The CDR3 spans 13 residues. Germline V gene data show CDR1 as LGHNA and CDR2 as YSLEER. V dropped 3 bases and J dropped 3 bases, with 9 bases sitting between them. The CDR3 is CASSHQGSYEQYF. The DNA of the CDR3 is TGCGCCAGCAGCCACCAGGGGAGCTACGAGCAGTACTTC.

The chain employs TRBV6-4 and TRBJ2-2; 9 nucleotides match TRBD2. The V and J ends lost 4 bases and 4 bases, in that order; junction bases with no gene match: 7. Germline V gene data show CDR1 as MRHNA and CDR2 as SNTAGT. The CDR3 runs to 16 residues. DNA of the CDR3: TGTGCCAGCAGTGTTCAAGCGGGAGGTGGCACCGGGGAGCTGTTTTTT. This codes for CASSVQAGGGTGELFF.

The CDR3 region is CATSRGQFSGNTIYF. CDR3 bases: TGTGCCACCAGCAGAGGTCAGTTCTCTGGAAACACCATATATTTT. The chain couples TRBV15 to TRBJ1-3; the D is unclear. The V gene lost 1 base and the J gene lost 0 bases, with 7 bases spanning the gap. The CDR3 length is 15 residues. Germline CDR1 and CDR2: LNHNV and YYDKDF (reference sequence).

This chain links TRBV10-2 with TRBJ1-2; 9 bases match TRBD1. Trimming cost V 6 bases and J 6 bases; bases outside gene matches: 8. CDR3 length: 14 amino acids. CDR1 is WSHSY and CDR2 is SAAADI in the germline V gene. CDR3 sequence (DNA): TGCGCCAGCAGCGTTGGACAGGGGAATAATGGCTACACCTTC. Translated: CASSVGQGNNGYTF.

This clone was counted between two and nine times. Sequence at one end of the junction differs from germline and may be a read error. The rearrangement uses TRBV11-2 and TRBJ2-7, with D possibly TRBD1 on 6 matching bases. The V gene's germline CDR1 is SGHAT and CDR2 FQNNGV. This CDR3 has 12 amino acids. As DNA, the CDR3 is TGTGCCAGCAGCTTAGCCAGGGGCCACGATAACTTC. Its protein product is CASSLARGHDNF.

J is TRBJ1-5 and V is TRBV28, with a weak D call TRBD1 (5 bases). V was shortened by 1 base and J by 0 bases, with 13 bases between the two germline ends. The CDR3 is 17 amino acids. Germline V gene sequence: CDR1 MDHEN, CDR2 SYDVKM. The CDR3 DNA is TGTGCCAGCAGTTTATCACGGACACTATATAGCAATCAGCCCCAGCATTTT. Protein sequence: CASSLSRTLYSNQPQHF.

The chain is built from TRBV28 and TRBJ2-7; 8 positions agree with TRBD1. Germline CDR1 MDHEN, CDR2 SYDVKM. Losses at the gene ends were 5 bases for V and 0 bases for J; bases not matched to a gene: 3. This CDR3 region has 14 residues. The CDR3 DNA sequence: TGTGCCAGCAGTCGACAGGGGTACTCCTACGAGCAGTACTTC. Residues: CASSRQGYSYEQYF. The full variable domain, with the rest looked up from reference TRBV28 and TRBJ2-7, is DVKVTQSSRYLVKRTGEKVFLECVQDMDHENMFWYRQDPGLGLRLIYFSYDVKMKEKGDIPEGYSVSREKKERFSLILESASTNQTSMYLCASSRQGYSYEQYFGPGTRLTVT.

The chain links TRBV6-5 to TRBJ1-2; D ambiguous. The CDR3 loop spans 13 amino acids. Deletions cut 2 bases from V and 6 bases from J, with 10 bases between. CDR1 is MNHEY and CDR2 is SVGAGI in the germline V gene. Here the CDR3 reads CASSYGNIDGYTF. The CDR3 DNA is TGTGCCAGCAGTTACGGGAACATTGATGGCTACACCTTC.

This clone was observed a single time. This sequence joins TRBV5-4 and TRBJ2-5; 9 nucleotides match TRBD1. V dropped 2 bases and J dropped 2; count of bases not matched to a gene: 7. The CDR3 has 16 residues. CDR1 and CDR2 from the germline V gene are SGHNT and YYREEE (reference sequence). The CDR3 coding sequence is TGTGCCAGCAGCTTCCGCCCGGACAGGGGACAAGAGACCCAGTACTTC. The encoded protein is CASSFRPDRGQETQYF.